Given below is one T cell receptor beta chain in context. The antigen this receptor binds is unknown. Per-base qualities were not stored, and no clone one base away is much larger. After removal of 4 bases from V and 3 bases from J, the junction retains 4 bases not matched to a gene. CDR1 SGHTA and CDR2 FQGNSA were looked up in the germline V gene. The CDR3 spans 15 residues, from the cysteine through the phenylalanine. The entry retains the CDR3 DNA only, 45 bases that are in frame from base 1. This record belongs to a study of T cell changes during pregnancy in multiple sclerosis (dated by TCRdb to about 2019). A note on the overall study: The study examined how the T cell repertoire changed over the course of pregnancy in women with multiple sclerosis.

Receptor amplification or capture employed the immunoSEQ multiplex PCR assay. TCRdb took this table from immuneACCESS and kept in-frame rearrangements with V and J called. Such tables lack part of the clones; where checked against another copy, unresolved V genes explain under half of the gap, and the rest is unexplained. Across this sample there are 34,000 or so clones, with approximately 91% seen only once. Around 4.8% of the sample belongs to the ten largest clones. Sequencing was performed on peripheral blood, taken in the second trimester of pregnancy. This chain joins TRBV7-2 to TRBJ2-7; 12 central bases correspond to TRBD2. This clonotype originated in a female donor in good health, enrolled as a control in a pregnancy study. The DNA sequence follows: TGTGCCAGCAGCTCCCTAGCGGGGGGGCTCTACGAGCAGTACTTC. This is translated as CASSSLAGGLYEQYF.